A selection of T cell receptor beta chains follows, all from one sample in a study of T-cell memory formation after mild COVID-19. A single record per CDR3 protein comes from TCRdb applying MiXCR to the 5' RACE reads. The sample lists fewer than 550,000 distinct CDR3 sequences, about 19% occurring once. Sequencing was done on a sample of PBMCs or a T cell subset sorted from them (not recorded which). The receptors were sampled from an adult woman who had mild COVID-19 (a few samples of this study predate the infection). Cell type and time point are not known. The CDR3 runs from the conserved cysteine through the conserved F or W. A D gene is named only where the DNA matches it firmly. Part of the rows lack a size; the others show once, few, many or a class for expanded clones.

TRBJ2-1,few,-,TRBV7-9,CASSSPGTAGYEQFF,TGTGCCAGCAGCTCCCCCGGGACGGCCGGGTATGAGCAGTTCTTC
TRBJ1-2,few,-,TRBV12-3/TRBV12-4,CASSFGTRNYGYTF,TGTGCCAGCAGTTTCGGCACCAGAAACTATGGCTACACCTTC
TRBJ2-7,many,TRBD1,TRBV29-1,CSVGTGTYEQYF,TGCAGCGTTGGGACAGGGACCTACGAGCAGTACTTC
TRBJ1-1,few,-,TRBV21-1,CASSRFQGAQGEAFF,TGTGCCAGCAGCAGATTCCAGGGGGCGCAAGGTGAAGCTTTCTTT
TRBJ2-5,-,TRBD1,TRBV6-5,CASSGQAQETQYF,TGTGCCAGCAGCGGACAGGCCCAAGAGACCCAGTACTTC
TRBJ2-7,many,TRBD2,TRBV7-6,CASSSSTAAGGYEQYF,TGTGCCAGCAGCTCGAGCACGGCGGCGGGAGGCTACGAGCAGTACTTC
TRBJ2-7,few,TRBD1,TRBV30,CAWSVGTGAYEQYF,TGTGCCTGGAGTGTAGGGACAGGGGCCTACGAGCAGTACTTC
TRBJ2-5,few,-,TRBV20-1,CSARALSQGGTQYF,TGCAGTGCTAGAGCTCTCTCTCAGGGGGGGACCCAGTACTTC
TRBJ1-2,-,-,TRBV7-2,CASSLDPTGTYGYTF,TGTGCCAGCAGCTTAGACCCGACCGGGACGTATGGCTACACCTTC
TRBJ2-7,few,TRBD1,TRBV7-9,CASSSWDRGVEQYF,TGTGCCAGCAGCTCCTGGGACAGGGGCGTCGAGCAGTACTTC
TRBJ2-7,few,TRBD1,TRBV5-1,CASSAGQGYTYEQYF,TGCGCCAGCAGCGCGGGACAGGGTTATACCTACGAGCAGTACTTC
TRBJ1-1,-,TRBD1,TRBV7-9,CASSSQFGTGTNTEAFF,TGTGCCAGCAGCTCTCAGTTTGGGACAGGCACTAACACTGAAGCTTTCTTT
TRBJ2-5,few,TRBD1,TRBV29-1,CSVEGTGSGETQYF,TGCAGCGTTGAAGGGACAGGGAGTGGAGAGACCCAGTACTTC
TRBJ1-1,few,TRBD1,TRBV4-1,CASSQARPGTGRAFF,TGCGCCAGCAGCCAAGCCCGTCCCGGGACAGGGAGAGCTTTCTTT
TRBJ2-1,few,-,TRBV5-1,CASSLPNGEQFF,TGCGCCAGCAGCTTACCCAATGGTGAGCAGTTCTTC
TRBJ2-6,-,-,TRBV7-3,CASSPSPGANVLTF,TGTGCCAGCAGCCCTTCCCCCGGGGCCAACGTCCTGACTTTC
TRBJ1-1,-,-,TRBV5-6,CASTVGQTNTEAFF,TGTGCCAGCACCGTCGGACAGACGAACACTGAAGCTTTCTTT
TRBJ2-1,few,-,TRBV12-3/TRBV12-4,CASTVAISSYNEQFF,TGTGCCAGCACCGTAGCGATAAGCTCCTACAATGAGCAGTTCTTC
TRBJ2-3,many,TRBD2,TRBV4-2,CASSQELAGSTDTQYF,TGTGCCAGCAGCCAAGAACTAGCGGGGAGCACAGATACGCAGTATTTT
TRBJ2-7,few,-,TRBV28,CASTGTNSYEQYF,TGTGCCAGCACCGGGACAAACTCCTACGAGCAGTACTTC
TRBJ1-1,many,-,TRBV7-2,CASRQDSSGANTEAFF,TGTGCCAGCAGGCAGGACAGTAGCGGGGCGAACACTGAAGCTTTCTTT
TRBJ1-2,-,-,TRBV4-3,CASSQDLGLDGYTF,TGCGCCAGCAGCCAAGATTTGGGGTTAGATGGCTACACCTTC
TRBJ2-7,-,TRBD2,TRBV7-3,CASSPTSGPAYEQYF,TGTGCCAGCAGCCCGACTAGCGGGCCCGCCTACGAGCAGTACTTC
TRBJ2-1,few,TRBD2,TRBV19,CASSIELAVGNEQFF,TGTGCCAGTAGTATAGAACTAGCGGTGGGCAATGAGCAGTTCTTC
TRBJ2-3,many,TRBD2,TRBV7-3,CASSLTLAGVENTQYF,TGTGCCAGCAGCTTAACGCTAGCGGGAGTGGAGAATACGCAGTATTTT
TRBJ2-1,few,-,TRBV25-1,CASSEIGHEQFF,TGTGCCAGCAGTGAGATAGGCCATGAGCAGTTCTTC
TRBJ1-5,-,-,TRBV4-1,CASSQDPSLRNQPQHF,TGCGCCAGCAGCCAAGATCCCTCCCTTAGGAATCAGCCCCAGCATTTT
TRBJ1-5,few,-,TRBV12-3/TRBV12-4,CASSLSGTDFRPQHF,TGTGCCAGCAGTTTATCCGGGACTGACTTTCGGCCCCAGCATTTT
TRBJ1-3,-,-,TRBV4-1,CASSQDLRRGNTIYF,TGCGCCAGCAGCCAAGATCTGAGGAGGGGGAACACCATATATTTT
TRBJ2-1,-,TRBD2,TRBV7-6,CASSRLAGKTYNEQFF,TGTGCCAGCAGCCGCTTAGCGGGGAAGACCTACAATGAGCAGTTCTTC
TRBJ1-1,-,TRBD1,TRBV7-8,CASSQQGETTEAFF,TGTGCCAGCAGCCAACAGGGGGAAACCACTGAAGCTTTCTTT
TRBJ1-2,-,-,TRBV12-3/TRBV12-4,CASSFLRGANYGYTF,TGTGCCAGCAGTTTCCTGCGAGGGGCTAACTATGGCTACACCTTC